The T cell receptor beta chain described here comes from a study of cytomegalovirus exposure and HLA in healthy donors. Study summary: The early release's HLA-typed donors yielded approximately 82 million unique TCRs. Study outcomes and limitations: Reported performance of the classifier showed diagnosis of cytomegalovirus status with high specificity and sensitivity.

A single count supports this clone. Antigen specificity is unknown. With 60 Vbeta and 13 Jbeta primers, the PCR was carried out. The assay was immunoSEQ multiplex PCR, and TCRdb's table has in-frame clones only and misses some. The sample yields some 130,000 clones, approximately 82% seen once. The CDR3 runs 15 residues. Germline V lookup: CDR1 SGHRS, CDR2 YFSETQ. This sequence originates from a boy younger than 10 in good health and CMV-seronegative. The rearrangement joins TRBV5-1 to TRBJ2-5, with a tentative D call TRBD1 (6 bases). The tail of the sequence fits TRBJ2-7 better, so the J call may be wrong. Sequencing was done on a sample of PBMCs. CDR3 nucleotides: TGCGCCAGCAGCTTGAACAGGGCAGAACCCTACGAGCAGTACTTC. Translated: CASSLNRAEPYEQYF.